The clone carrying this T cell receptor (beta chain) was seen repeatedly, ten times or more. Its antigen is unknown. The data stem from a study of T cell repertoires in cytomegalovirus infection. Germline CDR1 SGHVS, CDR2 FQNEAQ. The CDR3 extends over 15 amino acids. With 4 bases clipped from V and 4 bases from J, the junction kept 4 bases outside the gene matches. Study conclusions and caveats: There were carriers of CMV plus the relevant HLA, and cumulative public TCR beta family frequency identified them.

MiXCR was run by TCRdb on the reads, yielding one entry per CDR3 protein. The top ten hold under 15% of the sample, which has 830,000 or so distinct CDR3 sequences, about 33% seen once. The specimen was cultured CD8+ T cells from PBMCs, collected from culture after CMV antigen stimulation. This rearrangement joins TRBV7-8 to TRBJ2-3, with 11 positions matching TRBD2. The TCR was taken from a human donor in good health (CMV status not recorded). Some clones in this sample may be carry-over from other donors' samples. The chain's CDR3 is CASSYLAGGPDTQYF. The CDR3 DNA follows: TGTGCCAGCAGCTATCTAGCGGGGGGCCCAGATACGCAGTATTTT.